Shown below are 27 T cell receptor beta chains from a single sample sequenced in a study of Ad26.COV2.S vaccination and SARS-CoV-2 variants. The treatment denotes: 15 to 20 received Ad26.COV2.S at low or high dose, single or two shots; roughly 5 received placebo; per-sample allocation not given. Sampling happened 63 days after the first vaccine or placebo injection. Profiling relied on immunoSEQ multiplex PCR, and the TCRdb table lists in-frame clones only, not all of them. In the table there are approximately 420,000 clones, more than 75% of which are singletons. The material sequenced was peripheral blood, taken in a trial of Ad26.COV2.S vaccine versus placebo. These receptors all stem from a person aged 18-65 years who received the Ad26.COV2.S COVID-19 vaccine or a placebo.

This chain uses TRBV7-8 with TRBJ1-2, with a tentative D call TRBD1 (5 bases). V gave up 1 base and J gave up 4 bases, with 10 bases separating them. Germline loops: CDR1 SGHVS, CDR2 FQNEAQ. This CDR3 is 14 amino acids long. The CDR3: CASSLGVGAYGYTF. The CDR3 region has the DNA TGTGCCAGCAGCTTAGGAGTCGGGGCCTATGGCTACACCTTC. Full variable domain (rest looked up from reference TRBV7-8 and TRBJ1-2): GAGVSQSPRYKVAKRGQDVALRCDPISGHVSLFWYQQALGQGPEFLTYFQNEAQLDKSGLPSDRFFAERPEGSVSTLKIQRTQQEDSAVYLCASSLGVGAYGYTFGSGTRLTVV.

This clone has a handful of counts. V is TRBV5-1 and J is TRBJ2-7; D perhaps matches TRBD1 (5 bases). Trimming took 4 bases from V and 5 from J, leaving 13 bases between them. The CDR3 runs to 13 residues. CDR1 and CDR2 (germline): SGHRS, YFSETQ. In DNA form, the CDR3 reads TGCGCCAGCAGCCCAGGGTTTGTCGACGAGCAGTACTTC. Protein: CASSPGFVDEQYF.

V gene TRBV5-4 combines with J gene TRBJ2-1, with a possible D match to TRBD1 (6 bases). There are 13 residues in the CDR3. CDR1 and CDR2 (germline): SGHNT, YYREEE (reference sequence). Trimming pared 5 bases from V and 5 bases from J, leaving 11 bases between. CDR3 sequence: CASREKGDNEQFF. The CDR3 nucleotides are TGTGCCAGCAGGGAGAAGGGGGACAATGAGCAGTTCTTC.

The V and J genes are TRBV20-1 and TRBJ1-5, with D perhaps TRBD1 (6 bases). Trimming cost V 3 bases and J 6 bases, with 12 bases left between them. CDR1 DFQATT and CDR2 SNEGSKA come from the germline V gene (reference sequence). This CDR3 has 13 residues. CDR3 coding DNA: TGCAGTGCTAGTTACAGGGAGGGTCAGCCCCAGCATTTT. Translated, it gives CSASYREGQPQHF.

For the CDR3, the DNA is TGTGCCAGCATTGGTTTTAATGAAAAACTGTTTTTT. This encodes CASIGFNEKLFF. The chain employs TRBV7-9 and TRBJ1-4; D is ambiguous. This CDR3 contains 12 residues. Germline CDR1 reads SEHNR; CDR2 reads FQNEAQ (reference sequence). V gave up 7 bases and J gave up 4 bases, with 7 bases separating them.

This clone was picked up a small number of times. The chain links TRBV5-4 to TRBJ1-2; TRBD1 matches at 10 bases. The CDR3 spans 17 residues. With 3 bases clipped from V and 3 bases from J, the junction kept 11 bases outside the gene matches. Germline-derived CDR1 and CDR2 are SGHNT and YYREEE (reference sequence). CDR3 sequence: CASSSGLGQGDYYGYTF. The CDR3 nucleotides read TGTGCCAGCAGCTCGGGGCTTGGACAGGGGGACTACTATGGCTACACCTTC.

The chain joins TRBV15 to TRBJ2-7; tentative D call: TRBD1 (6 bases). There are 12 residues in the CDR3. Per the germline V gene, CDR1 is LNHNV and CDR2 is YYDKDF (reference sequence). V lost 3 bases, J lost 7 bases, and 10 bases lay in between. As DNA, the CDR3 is TGTGCCACCAGCAGTGGGGGCTTTGAGCAGTACTTC. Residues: CATSSGGFEQYF. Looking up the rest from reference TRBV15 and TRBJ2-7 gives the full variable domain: DAMVIQNPRYQVTQFGKPVTLSCSQTLNHNVMYWYQQKSSQAPKLLFHYYDKDFNNEADTPDNFQSRRPNTSFCFLDIRSPGLGDTAMYLCATSSGGFEQYFGPGTRLTVT.

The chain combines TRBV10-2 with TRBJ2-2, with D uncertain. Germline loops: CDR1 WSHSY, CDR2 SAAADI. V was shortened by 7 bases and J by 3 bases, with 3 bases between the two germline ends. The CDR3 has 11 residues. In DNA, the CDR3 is TGCGCCAGCAAGTACACCGGGGAGCTGTTTTTT. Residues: CASKYTGELFF.

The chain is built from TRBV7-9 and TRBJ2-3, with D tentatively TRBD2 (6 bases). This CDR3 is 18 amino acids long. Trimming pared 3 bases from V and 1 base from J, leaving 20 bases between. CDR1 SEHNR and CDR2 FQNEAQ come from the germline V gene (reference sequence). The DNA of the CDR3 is TGTGCCAGCAGCTTGGGCCCAGGAGGGGTAGGACGCACAGATACGCAGTATTTT. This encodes CASSLGPGGVGRTDTQYF.

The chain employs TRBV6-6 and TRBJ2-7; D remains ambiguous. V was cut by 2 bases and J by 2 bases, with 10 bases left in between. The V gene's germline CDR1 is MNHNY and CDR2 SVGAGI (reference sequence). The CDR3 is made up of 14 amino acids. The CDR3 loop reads CASSYGTETYEQYF. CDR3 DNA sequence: TGTGCCAGCAGTTACGGAACAGAAACCTACGAGCAGTACTTC.

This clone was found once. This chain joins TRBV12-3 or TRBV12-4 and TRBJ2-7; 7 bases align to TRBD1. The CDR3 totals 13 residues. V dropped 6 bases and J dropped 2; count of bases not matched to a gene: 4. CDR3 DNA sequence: TGTGCCAGCAGGCCTGGGACAGCCTACGAGCAGTACTTC. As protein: CASRPGTAYEQYF.

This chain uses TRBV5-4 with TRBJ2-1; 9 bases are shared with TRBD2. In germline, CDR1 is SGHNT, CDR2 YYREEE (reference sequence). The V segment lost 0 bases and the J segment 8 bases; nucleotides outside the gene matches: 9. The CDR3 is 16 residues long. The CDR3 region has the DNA TGTGCCAGCAGCTTGGATTCCGCGACTAGCGGAGATGAGCAGTTCTTC. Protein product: CASSLDSATSGDEQFF.

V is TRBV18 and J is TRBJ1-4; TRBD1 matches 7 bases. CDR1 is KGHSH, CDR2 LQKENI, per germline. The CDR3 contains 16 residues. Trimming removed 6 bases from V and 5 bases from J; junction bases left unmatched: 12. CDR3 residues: CASSPTTGWMNEKLFF. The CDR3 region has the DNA TGTGCCAGCTCCCCCACGACAGGGTGGATGAATGAAAAACTGTTTTTT. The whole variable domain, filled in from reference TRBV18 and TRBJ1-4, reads NAGVMQNPRHLVRRRGQEARLRCSPMKGHSHVYWYRQLPEEGLKFMVYLQKENIIDESGMPKERFSAEFPKEGPSILRIQQVVRGDSAAYFCASSPTTGWMNEKLFFGSGTQLSVL.

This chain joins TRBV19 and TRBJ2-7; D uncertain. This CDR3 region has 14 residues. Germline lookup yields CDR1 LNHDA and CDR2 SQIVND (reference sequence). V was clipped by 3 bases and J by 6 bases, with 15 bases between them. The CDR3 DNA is TGTGCCAGTAGTATTCTTCAGAACTTCGGCGAGCAGTACTTC. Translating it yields CASSILQNFGEQYF.

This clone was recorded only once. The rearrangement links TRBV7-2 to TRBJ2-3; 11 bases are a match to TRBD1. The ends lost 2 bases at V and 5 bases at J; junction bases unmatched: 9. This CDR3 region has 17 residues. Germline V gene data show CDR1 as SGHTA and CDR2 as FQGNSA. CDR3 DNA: TGTGCCAGCAGCTTATTGGGGCGGACAGGGGGCAGAGATACGCAGTATTTT. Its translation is CASSLLGRTGGRDTQYF.

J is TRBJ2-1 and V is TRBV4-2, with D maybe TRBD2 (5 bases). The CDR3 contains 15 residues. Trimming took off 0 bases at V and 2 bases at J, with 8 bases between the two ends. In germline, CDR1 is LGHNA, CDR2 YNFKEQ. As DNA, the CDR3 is TGTGCCAGCAGCCAAGACCCGGGAACCTACAATGAGCAGTTCTTC. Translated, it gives CASSQDPGTYNEQFF.

The CDR3 is CASSTSTDTQYF. The CDR3 region has the DNA TGTGCCAGCAGTACAAGCACAGATACGCAGTATTTT. The V and J genes are TRBV12-3 or TRBV12-4 and TRBJ2-3; D gene ambiguous. Trimming took 5 bases from V and 0 from J, leaving 3 bases between them. The CDR3 consists of 12 residues.

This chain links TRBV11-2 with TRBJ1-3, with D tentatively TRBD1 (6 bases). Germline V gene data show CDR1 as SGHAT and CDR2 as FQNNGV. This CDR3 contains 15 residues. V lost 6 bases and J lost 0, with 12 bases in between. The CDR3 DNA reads TGTGCCAGCAGTAGTGGACAGCGCTCTGGAAACACCATATATTTT. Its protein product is CASSSGQRSGNTIYF.

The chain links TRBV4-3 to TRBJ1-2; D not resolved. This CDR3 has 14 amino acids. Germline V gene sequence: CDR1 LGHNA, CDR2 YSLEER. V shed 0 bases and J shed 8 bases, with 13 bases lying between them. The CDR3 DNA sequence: TGCGCCAGCAGCCAAGAAATTATCGGTGAAGGCTACACCTTC. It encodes CASSQEIIGEGYTF.

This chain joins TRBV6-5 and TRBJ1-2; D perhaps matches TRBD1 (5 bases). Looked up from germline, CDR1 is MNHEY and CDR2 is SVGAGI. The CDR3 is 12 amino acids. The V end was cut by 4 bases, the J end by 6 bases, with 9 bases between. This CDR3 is CASSSRGNGYTF. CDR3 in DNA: TGTGCCAGCAGTTCAAGGGGAAATGGCTACACCTTC.

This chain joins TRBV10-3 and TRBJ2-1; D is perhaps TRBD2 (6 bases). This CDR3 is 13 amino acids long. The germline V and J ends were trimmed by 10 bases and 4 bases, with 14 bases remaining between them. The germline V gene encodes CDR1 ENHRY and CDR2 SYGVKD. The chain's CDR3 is CATGLADYNEQFF. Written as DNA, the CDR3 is TGTGCCACGGGACTGGCGGATTACAATGAGCAGTTCTTC.

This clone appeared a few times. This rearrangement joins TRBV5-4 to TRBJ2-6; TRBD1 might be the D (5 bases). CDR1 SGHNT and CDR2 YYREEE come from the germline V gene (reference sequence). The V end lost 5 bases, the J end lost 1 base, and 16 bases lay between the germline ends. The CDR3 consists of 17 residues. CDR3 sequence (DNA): TGTGCCAGCAGTCAGGGTTATCATGATTCTGGGGCCAACGTCCTGACTTTC. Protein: CASSQGYHDSGANVLTF.

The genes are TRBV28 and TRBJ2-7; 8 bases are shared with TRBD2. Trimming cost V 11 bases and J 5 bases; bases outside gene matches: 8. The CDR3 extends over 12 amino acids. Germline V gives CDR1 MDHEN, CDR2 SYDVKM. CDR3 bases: TGTGCCGTCGGGGGGGGAGGGAACGAGCAGTACTTC. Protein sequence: CAVGGGGNEQYF.

In DNA form, the CDR3 reads TGTGCCATCAGTGAGTCGACTACCAATGAGCAGTTCTTC. This encodes CAISESTTNEQFF. The chain recombines TRBV10-3 with TRBJ2-1; TRBD2 is a possible D gene (5 bases). V was shortened by 0 bases and J by 6 bases, with 6 bases between the two germline ends. CDR1 and CDR2 (germline): ENHRY, SYGVKD. This CDR3 spans 13 amino acids.

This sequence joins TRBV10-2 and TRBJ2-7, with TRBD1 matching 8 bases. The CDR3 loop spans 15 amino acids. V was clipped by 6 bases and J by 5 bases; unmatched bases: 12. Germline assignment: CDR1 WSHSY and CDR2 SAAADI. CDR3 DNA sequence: TGCGCCAGCAGGGAGAGCAGGGGGCGCGTGGACGAGCAGTACTTC. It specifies CASRESRGRVDEQYF.

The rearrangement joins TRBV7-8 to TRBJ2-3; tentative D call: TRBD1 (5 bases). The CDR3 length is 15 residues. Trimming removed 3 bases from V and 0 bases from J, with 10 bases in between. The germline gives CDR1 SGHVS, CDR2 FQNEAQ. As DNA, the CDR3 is TGTGCCAGCAGCTTCAGGGCGAAAAGCACAGATACGCAGTATTTT. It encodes CASSFRAKSTDTQYF.

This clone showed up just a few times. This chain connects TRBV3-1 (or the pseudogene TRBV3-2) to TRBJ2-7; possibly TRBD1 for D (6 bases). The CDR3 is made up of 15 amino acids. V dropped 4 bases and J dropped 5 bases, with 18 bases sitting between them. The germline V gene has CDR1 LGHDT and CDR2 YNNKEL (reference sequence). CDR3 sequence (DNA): TGTGCCAGCAGCCCCACGGGCAGGGGAATCCACGAGCAGTACTTC. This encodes CASSPTGRGIHEQYF.